Presented here are 23 T cell receptor beta chains from one specimen sequenced in a study of blood T cells in healthy people across ages. Using a J-beta primer mix together with a sample-barcoded 5' primer, a second PCR was run for roughly 7 to 11 cycles. MiXCR was run by TCRdb on the 5' RACE reads, yielding one entry per CDR3 protein. The table records roughly 930,000 distinct CDR3 sequences, around 48% of them present only once. Material for sequencing was blood. Receptors originate from a man aged 25 to 40 in good health.

V usage is TRBV11-3 and J usage is TRBJ2-7; 7 bases line up with TRBD2. With 0 bases clipped from V and 7 bases from J, the junction kept 6 bases outside the gene matches. The germline V gene encodes CDR1 SGHNT and CDR2 YENEEA. This CDR3 is 14 amino acids long. CDR3 sequence: CASSLDGPGGEQYF. Written as DNA, the CDR3 is TGTGCCAGCAGCTTAGACGGCCCGGGGGGAGAGCAGTACTTC.

CDR3: CASRPQTGANYGYTF. CDR3 sequence (DNA): TGTGCCAGCAGGCCTCAGACAGGAGCTAACTATGGCTACACCTTC. The J gene is TRBJ1-2, the V gene TRBV28; maybe TRBD1 (6 bases). Germline V gives CDR1 MDHEN, CDR2 SYDVKM. V dropped 6 bases and J dropped 0 bases, with 14 bases sitting between them. The CDR3 covers 15 residues.

This clonotype has a count of ten or more. The chain joins TRBV7-2 to TRBJ2-7; TRBD1 might be the D (5 bases). The V gene's germline CDR1 is SGHTA and CDR2 FQGNSA. This CDR3 spans 15 amino acids. Trimming removed 1 base from V and 0 bases from J, with 10 bases in between. CDR3 nucleotides: TGTGCCAGCAGCTTAGTATGGGGCGGCTCCTACGAGCAGTACTTC. It is translated as CASSLVWGGSYEQYF.

This clonotype was picked up a small number of times. The chain couples TRBV9 to TRBJ1-1; D unresolved. The CDR3 has 12 amino acids. V lost 0 bases to trimming and J lost 3 bases, with 3 bases between them. The germline CDR1 and CDR2 sequences are SGDLS and YYNGEE. Here the CDR3 reads CASSVGDTEAFF. CDR3 DNA sequence: TGTGCCAGCAGCGTAGGGGACACTGAAGCTTTCTTT.

The rearrangement joins TRBV20-1 to TRBJ2-3; no clear D. Germline CDR1 is DFQATT and CDR2 is SNEGSKA (reference sequence). The CDR3 is made up of 14 amino acids. V lost 1 base, J lost 0 bases, and 8 bases lay in between. The CDR3 DNA reads TGCAGTGCTAGAGTTGACCGTAGCACAGATACGCAGTATTTT. It is translated as CSARVDRSTDTQYF.

Remarks on this clonotype: One end of the junction fails to match germline, which may point to a read error. The V and J genes are TRBV2 and TRBJ1-2; D call uncertain. The CDR3 length is 14 residues. In germline, CDR1 is SNHLY, CDR2 FYNNEI. The CDR3: CVSSEAGLNYGYTF. The CDR3 bases are TGTGTCAGCAGTGAAGCTGGGCTGAACTATGGCTACACCTTC.

This clonotype occurred many times. The genes are TRBV28 and TRBJ1-2, with a possible D match to TRBD1 (5 bases). Germline V gene lookup returns CDR1 MDHEN and CDR2 SYDVKM. This CDR3 is built from 12 residues. The V and J ends lost 7 bases and 8 bases respectively, with 14 bases between them. The CDR3 DNA reads as TGTGCCAGCAATGGCGGGGGATACGGCTACACCTTC. This codes for CASNGGGYGYTF.

The V call is TRBV4-2, the J call TRBJ1-4; TRBD1 matches 7 bases. The CDR3 has 15 residues. V was clipped by 1 base and J by 8 bases; unmatched bases: 7. Germline CDR1 and CDR2: LGHNA and YNFKEQ. The CDR3 loop is CASSQVSTGKEKLFF. The CDR3 nucleotides are TGTGCCAGCAGCCAAGTCTCGACAGGGAAGGAAAAACTGTTTTTT.

This clonotype turned up a few times. The rearrangement uses TRBV6-5 and TRBJ2-3, with D perhaps matching TRBD2 (6 bases). The germline V gene encodes CDR1 MNHEY and CDR2 SVGAGI. V gave up 7 bases and J gave up 3 bases, with 8 bases separating them. CDR3 length: 12 residues. The CDR3 nucleotides are TGTGCCAGCATGGGGGGTACAGATACGCAGTATTTT. It codes for CASMGGTDTQYF.

The chain links TRBV6-6 to TRBJ2-3; the match to TRBD2 covers 7 bases. CDR1 is MNHNY and CDR2 is SVGAGI in the germline V gene (reference sequence). CDR3 size: 14 residues. The CDR3 here is CGAERAGVEDTQYF. The CDR3 coding sequence is TGTGGCGCGGAACGGGCGGGGGTGGAAGATACGCAGTATTTT.

The chain carries TRBV28 and TRBJ1-6; 9 bases agree with TRBD1. The CDR3 sequence is 16 residues long. Germline values: CDR1 MDHEN, CDR2 SYDVKM. V lost 4 bases to trimming and J lost 3 bases; unmatched junction nucleotides: 4. The CDR3 here is CASSWTGDHYNSPLHF. In DNA form, the CDR3 reads TGTGCCAGCAGTTGGACAGGGGATCACTATAATTCACCCCTCCACTTT.

This clonotype has a count of ten or more. The rearrangement links TRBV11-2 to TRBJ2-1; D unclear. Germline V gene sequence: CDR1 SGHAT, CDR2 FQNNGV. The CDR3 is made up of 15 amino acids. With 7 bases removed from V and 0 bases from J, the gap between germline ends came to 13 bases. CDR3 nucleotide sequence: TGTGCCAGCATGCCTGGGGTCAGCTCCTACAATGAGCAGTTCTTC. It codes for CASMPGVSSYNEQFF.

The CDR3 nucleotides read TGTGCCAGCAGTCGCCGACAGGGGCTTGATACGCAGTATTTT. This sequence encodes CASSRRQGLDTQYF. This chain links TRBV12-3 or TRBV12-4 with TRBJ2-3; 8 positions match TRBD1. Trimming took 5 bases from V and 6 from J; bases not matched to a gene: 7. There are 14 residues in the CDR3.

The chain employs TRBV6-5 and TRBJ1-1; no clear D gene. Germline-derived CDR1 and CDR2 are MNHEY and SVGAGI. This CDR3 comprises 13 residues. V was shortened by 10 bases and J by 0 bases, with 12 bases between the two germline ends. CDR3 residues: CATYITVNTEAFF. The CDR3 DNA follows: TGTGCCACCTACATCACAGTGAACACTGAAGCTTTCTTT.

The V and J genes are TRBV27 and TRBJ2-1, with D possibly being TRBD2 (6 bases). The CDR3 contains 18 residues. V was clipped by 4 bases and J by 0 bases, with 19 bases between them. Germline assignment: CDR1 MNHEY and CDR2 SMNVEV (reference sequence). CDR3 protein: CASSSRQSRLGSYNEQFF. CDR3 coding DNA: TGTGCCAGCAGTTCCCGACAGAGTCGACTAGGCTCCTACAATGAGCAGTTCTTC.

V usage is TRBV6-1 and J usage is TRBJ2-7; 7 bases match TRBD1. Germline CDR1 and CDR2: MNHNS and SASEGT. The V and J ends lost 4 bases and 0 bases, in that order; junction bases with no gene match: 6. This CDR3 is built from 15 residues. The CDR3 coding sequence is TGTGCCAGCAGTGCACGGGACAGCAGCTCCTACGAGCAGTACTTC. The encoded protein is CASSARDSSSYEQYF.

The chain links TRBV20-1 to TRBJ2-1; 7 bases align to TRBD2. CDR3 size: 14 residues. V shed 3 bases, J shed 7 bases, and the junction held 9 bases outside the gene matches. Germline V lookup: CDR1 DFQATT, CDR2 SNEGSKA (reference sequence). CDR3 coding DNA: TGCAGTGCTAGCACCGGACTAGGTTGGAATGAGCAGTTCTTC. This encodes CSASTGLGWNEQFF.

This clonotype turned up a few times. The rearrangement joins TRBV29-1 to TRBJ1-2; D might be TRBD1 (6 bases). Germline CDR1 reads SQVTM; CDR2 reads ANQGSEA. Between the trimmed V and J ends, which lost 5 bases and 6 bases, there was a span of 16 bases. The CDR3 spans 13 residues. DNA of the CDR3: TGCAGCGTTCGCGATGAGGGGGGTAATGGCTACACCTTC. Its translation: CSVRDEGGNGYTF.

This clonotype has more than one count but fewer than ten. A read error may account for a junction end that differs from germline. V and J are TRBV7-7 and TRBJ2-1, with no clear D. In germline, CDR1 is SSHAT, CDR2 FNYEAQ (reference sequence). CDR3 length: 13 amino acids. The CDR3: CASSPDPADEQFF. The CDR3 region has the DNA TGTGCTAGCAGCCCGGACCCAGCAGATGAGCAGTTCTTC.

This clonotype showed up just a few times. The DNA of the CDR3 is TGTGCCAGCAGCTTTACCGGGACGGACCCCTACGAGCAGTACTTC. Encoded protein: CASSFTGTDPYEQYF. The chain couples TRBV7-2 to TRBJ2-7; D is perhaps TRBD1 or TRBD2 (5 bases each). V lost 3 bases and J lost 2, with 14 bases in between. The CDR3 has 15 amino acids. Germline V gives CDR1 SGHTA, CDR2 FQGNSA.

This chain connects TRBV27 to TRBJ2-3; D not certain. Germline V lookup: CDR1 MNHEY, CDR2 SMNVEV (reference sequence). Between the trimmed V and J ends, which lost 4 bases and 6 bases, there was a span of 11 bases. This CDR3 spans 13 amino acids. CDR3 nucleotide sequence: TGTGCCAGCAGTTCCTCTATATGGGATACGCAGTATTTT. This gives the protein CASSSSIWDTQYF.

There are a few counts of this clonotype. J is TRBJ2-3 and V is TRBV10-3, with 8 positions matching TRBD2. CDR3 length equals 18 residues. Germline lookup yields CDR1 ENHRY and CDR2 SYGVKD. V shed 0 bases, J shed 1 base, and the junction held 9 bases outside the gene matches. The CDR3 sequence is CAISESVGGGPRTDTQYF. DNA for the CDR3: TGTGCCATCAGTGAGTCAGTCGGCGGGGGGCCCCGCACAGATACGCAGTATTTT.

The chain links TRBV4-1 to TRBJ2-1; 7 bases line up with TRBD1. The CDR3 length is 14 residues. V lost 3 bases and J lost 13; bases outside the gene matches: 12. Germline V CDR1 and CDR2: MGHRA, YSYEKL. This CDR3 is CASSQTGLRETQFF. The CDR3 nucleotides are TGCGCCAGCAGCCAGACAGGGTTGCGAGAGACCCAGTTCTTC.